The 27 T cell receptor beta chains presented below share a single source sample, sequenced in a study of vaccination and CD4 T cells after COVID-19. As for treatment: approximately 9-day PBMC culture with coronavirus spike peptide pools or control peptides (ViraFEST assay). The Oncomine TCR Beta short-read assay sequenced DNA from cultured CD4+ T cells. TCRdb re-called the PCR reads with MiXCR, one entry per CDR3 protein. The sample holds roughly 25,000 distinct CDR3 sequences, 58% seen once. The antigens for these receptors are not known. The sample consisted of CD4+ T cells from blood, cultured in vitro. Receptors originate from a human donor who had recovered from COVID-19.

By proportion, this clonotype is medium-sized (0.01 to 0.1%). This chain uses TRBV2 with TRBJ1-6, with D uncertain. Trimming pared 4 bases from V and 10 bases from J, leaving 14 bases between. There are 14 residues in the CDR3. The V gene's germline CDR1 is SNHLY and CDR2 FYNNEI. This CDR3 reads CASSVTVGGSPLHF. The CDR3 DNA sequence: TGTGCCAGCAGTGTTACAGTGGGTGGATCACCCCTCCACTTT.

The rearrangement links TRBV30 to TRBJ2-3; D might be TRBD1 (6 bases). The germline V gene encodes CDR1 GTSNPN and CDR2 SVGIG (reference sequence). The V gene lost 2 bases and the J gene lost 1 base, with 13 bases spanning the gap. The length of the CDR3 is 15 residues. CDR3 sequence reads: CAWSSRGAGTDTQYF. The CDR3, as DNA: TGTGCCTGGAGTTCCAGGGGAGCGGGCACAGATACGCAGTATTTT.

This chain connects TRBV24-1 to TRBJ2-2; 7 bases align to TRBD2. The CDR3 loop spans 16 amino acids. Losses at the gene ends were 9 bases for V and 4 bases for J; bases not matched to a gene: 13. Germline V CDR1 and CDR2: KGHDR, SFDVKD. CDR3 bases: TGTGCCACCGGTGCCATGGCTAGCGGCCGCACCGGGGAGCTGTTTTTT. It codes for CATGAMASGRTGELFF.

This clonotype was observed a few times. The CDR3 sequence: CASSSGTGGATGNQPQHF. Written as DNA, the CDR3 is TGTGCCAGTAGTTCCGGGACAGGGGGCGCGACGGGCAATCAGCCCCAGCATTTT. This sequence joins TRBV19 and TRBJ1-5, with 12 bases identical to TRBD1. The length of the CDR3 is 18 residues. The germline V gene has CDR1 LNHDA and CDR2 SQIVND (reference sequence). After removal of 5 bases from V and 2 bases from J, the junction contained 10 bases not matched to a gene.

This clonotype has a handful of counts. The V and J genes are TRBV7-2 and TRBJ1-1; a possible D gene is TRBD1 (5 bases). The CDR3 extends over 15 amino acids. Germline CDR1 reads SGHTA; CDR2 reads FQGNSA. Trimming took 5 bases from V and 4 from J, leaving 17 bases between them. The CDR3 DNA follows: TGTGCCAGCAGCGTGGAGGGACCCTTGGGCACTGAAGCTTTCTTT. Amino acids: CASSVEGPLGTEAFF. The full variable domain, with the rest looked up from reference TRBV7-2 and TRBJ1-1, is GAGVSQSPSNKVTEKGKDVELRCDPISGHTALYWYRQSLGQGLEFLIYFQGNSAPDKSGLPSDRFSAERTGGSVSTLTIQRTQQEDSAVYLCASSVEGPLGTEAFFGQGTRLTVV.

The DNA for the CDR3 is TGTGCCAGCAGCGTAGTTGGCGGGACGGGCACAGATACGCAGTATTTT. Amino acids: CASSVVGGTGTDTQYF. V is TRBV9 and J is TRBJ2-3, with D maybe TRBD2 (6 bases). The V gene's germline CDR1 is SGDLS and CDR2 YYNGEE. This CDR3 is built from 16 residues. Trimming cost V 0 bases and J 1 base, with 12 bases left between them.

The genes are TRBV6-1 and TRBJ1-1; no firm D call. The CDR3 has 12 amino acids. Germline V gives CDR1 MNHNS, CDR2 SASEGT. Deletions cut 3 bases from V and 6 bases from J, with 8 bases between. CDR3 DNA: TGTGCCAGCAGTGAGGGTACGGCTGAAGCTTTCTTT. Encoded protein: CASSEGTAEAFF.

V gene TRBV20-1 combines with J gene TRBJ2-5, with 11 bases matching TRBD1. The CDR3 is 16 residues long. The trim removed 5 bases at V and 5 bases at J, leaving 13 bases unmatched. Germline CDR1 reads DFQATT; CDR2 reads SNEGSKA (reference sequence). CDR3 sequence (DNA): TGCAGTGCTGAGACCGGGACAGGGGGTTGGTTGGAGACCCAGTACTTC. Its translation is CSAETGTGGWLETQYF.

The chain has TRBV25-1 and TRBJ1-6; no clear D gene. The germline V gene encodes CDR1 MGHDK and CDR2 SYGVNS. Trimming pared 6 bases from V and 7 bases from J, leaving 7 bases between. The CDR3 runs to 12 residues. CDR3 sequence: CASRDGNSPLHF. The CDR3 coding sequence is TGTGCCAGCAGAGACGGGAATTCACCCCTCCACTTT.

This chain links TRBV20-1 with TRBJ2-1; perhaps TRBD2 as D (5 bases). The CDR3 is made up of 16 amino acids. The germline CDR1 and CDR2 sequences are DFQATT and SNEGSKA (reference sequence). V was cut by 0 bases and J by 7 bases, with 19 bases left in between. CDR3 loop: CSARDPPGKGANEQFF. The CDR3 DNA reads TGCAGTGCTAGAGACCCACCCGGGAAAGGAGCGAATGAGCAGTTCTTC.

CDR3 protein: CSASNARDSGNTIYF. CDR3 coding DNA: TGCAGTGCTAGTAACGCGAGGGACTCTGGAAACACCATATATTTT. The gene calls are TRBV20-1 and TRBJ1-3; D is unclear. V dropped 3 bases and J dropped 0 bases, with 12 bases sitting between them. The CDR3 sequence is 15 residues long. The germline V gene encodes CDR1 DFQATT and CDR2 SNEGSKA (reference sequence).

This clonotype came up a few times. The chain links TRBV6-2 or TRBV6-3 to TRBJ1-5; unclear D gene. The germline V gene encodes CDR1 MNHEY and CDR2 SVGEGT. The CDR3 covers 14 residues. V lost 3 bases, J lost 5 bases, and 11 bases lay in between. The CDR3 DNA is TGTGCCAGCAGTTATCGCCTGAGGGATCAGCCCCAGCATTTT. This codes for CASSYRLRDQPQHF.

The chain is built from TRBV12-3 or TRBV12-4 and TRBJ2-7; 9 bases align to TRBD1. The ends lost 5 bases at V and 6 bases at J; junction bases unmatched: 5. CDR3 size: 13 residues. This chain's CDR3 is CASSIGTGLEQYF. CDR3 nucleotides: TGTGCCAGCAGTATAGGGACAGGGCTCGAGCAGTACTTC.

This rearrangement joins TRBV24-1 to TRBJ2-6; no clear D. The CDR3 has 14 amino acids. Germline V gene sequence: CDR1 KGHDR, CDR2 SFDVKD. V lost 3 bases to trimming and J lost 0 bases, with 2 bases between them. As DNA, the CDR3 is TGTGCCACCAGTGATAGCTCTGGGGCCAACGTCCTGACTTTC. Its translation: CATSDSSGANVLTF.

The chain uses TRBV20-1 and TRBJ1-1; D uncertain. CDR1 DFQATT and CDR2 SNEGSKA come from the germline V gene (reference sequence). Deletions cut 2 bases from V and 0 bases from J, with 7 bases between. The CDR3 runs to 13 residues. CDR3 sequence (DNA): TGCAGTGCTAGACCGACCCTGAACACTGAAGCTTTCTTT. It translates to CSARPTLNTEAFF.

The CDR3 is CATDRHPHAGSYNSPLHF. The CDR3, as DNA: TGTGCCACCGATCGGCACCCGCACGCGGGCTCCTATAATTCACCCCTCCACTTT. The chain recombines TRBV24-1 with TRBJ1-6; no clear D gene. Germline CDR1 is KGHDR and CDR2 is SFDVKD. The CDR3 covers 18 residues. Trimming cost V 9 bases and J 0 bases, with 20 bases left between them.

This chain joins TRBV10-3 and TRBJ2-5; D tentatively reads TRBD1 or TRBD2 (5 bases each). CDR1 is ENHRY and CDR2 is SYGVKD in the germline V gene. The CDR3 contains 13 residues. The V end was cut by 10 bases, the J end by 1 base, with 13 bases between. The CDR3 DNA reads TGTGCCACTGCCTCGGGGCCCCAAGAGACCCAGTACTTC. It codes for CATASGPQETQYF.

This sequence joins TRBV5-1 and TRBJ2-7, with 13 bases that match TRBD2. CDR3 length: 17 amino acids. The germline CDR1 and CDR2 sequences are SGHRS and YFSETQ. V trimming: 3 bases; J trimming: 0 bases; junction bases outside the gene matches: 6. The DNA for the CDR3 is TGCGCCAGCAGCTCCAGACTAGCGGGGGGCTACTCCTACGAGCAGTACTTC. This sequence encodes CASSSRLAGGYSYEQYF.

This clonotype turned up a few times. The chain carries TRBV6-1 and TRBJ2-1; D is perhaps TRBD2 (6 bases). The V and J ends lost 5 bases and 2 bases respectively, with 13 bases between them. Per the germline V gene, CDR1 is MNHNS and CDR2 is SASEGT. The CDR3 spans 15 residues. CDR3 nucleotides: TGTGCCAGCAGTCCTGCGGGACGGACCTACAATGAGCAGTTCTTC. It yields the protein CASSPAGRTYNEQFF.

The rearrangement uses TRBV11-2 and TRBJ2-2; D unclear. In germline, CDR1 is SGHAT, CDR2 FQNNGV. The CDR3 length is 14 residues. Trimming pared 5 bases from V and 4 bases from J, leaving 11 bases between. The CDR3 spells CASSPRTSTGELFF. CDR3 sequence (DNA): TGTGCCAGCAGCCCTCGGACCTCCACCGGGGAGCTGTTTTTT.

The chain uses TRBV20-1 and TRBJ1-3, with 8 bases identical to TRBD1. Per germline, CDR1 DFQATT and CDR2 SNEGSKA (reference sequence). The CDR3 spans 15 residues. V dropped 6 bases and J dropped 0; count of bases not matched to a gene: 7. DNA of the CDR3: TGCAGTGCGGGAGGGACAGGTTCCTCTGGAAACACCATATATTTT. Its protein is CSAGGTGSSGNTIYF.

This rearrangement joins TRBV19 to TRBJ1-5, with D unclear. Germline V lookup: CDR1 LNHDA, CDR2 SQIVND (reference sequence). V lost 5 bases and J lost 7, with 12 bases in between. CDR3 length: 13 residues. The CDR3 loop reads CASSGSAVQPQHF. CDR3 coding DNA: TGTGCCAGTAGTGGAAGTGCGGTGCAGCCCCAGCATTTT.

The V call is TRBV20-1, the J call TRBJ2-5; D gene ambiguous. The CDR3 consists of 14 residues. Germline V gives CDR1 DFQATT, CDR2 SNEGSKA (reference sequence). V lost 6 bases to trimming and J lost 1 base, with 15 bases between them. The CDR3 DNA sequence: TGCAGTGCCACACCTTCGGGCAGCCAAGAGACCCAGTACTTC. It specifies CSATPSGSQETQYF.

This clonotype was seen a handful of times. This rearrangement joins TRBV15 to TRBJ1-6, with 7 nucleotides matching TRBD1. CDR1 LNHNV and CDR2 YYDKDF come from the germline V gene (reference sequence). The CDR3 has 15 amino acids. The J segment lost 4 bases and the V segment lost 5 bases, leaving 5 bases of the junction unmatched. This CDR3 is CATSGGQRYNSPLHF. In DNA form, the CDR3 reads TGTGCCACCAGCGGGGGACAGCGATATAATTCACCCCTCCACTTT. The variable domain in full, completed from reference TRBV15 and TRBJ1-6, reads DAMVIQNPRYQVTQFGKPVTLSCSQTLNHNVMYWYQQKSSQAPKLLFHYYDKDFNNEADTPDNFQSRRPNTSFCFLDIRSPGLGDTAMYLCATSGGQRYNSPLHFGNGTRLTVT.

The chain combines TRBV20-1 with TRBJ2-7, with D maybe TRBD2 (6 bases). From germline, CDR1 is DFQATT and CDR2 SNEGSKA (reference sequence). Trimming stripped 4 bases from V and 4 bases from J, with 20 bases between. This CDR3 region has 15 residues. The CDR3 loop is CSAIGGLGLTYEQYF. In DNA form, the CDR3 reads TGCAGTGCTATAGGAGGGTTAGGGCTCACTTACGAGCAGTACTTC.

The rearrangement links TRBV20-1 to TRBJ2-3; maybe TRBD2 (6 bases). V was clipped by 0 bases and J by 2 bases, with 15 bases between them. CDR1 and CDR2 from the germline V gene are DFQATT and SNEGSKA (reference sequence). The length of the CDR3 is 16 residues. CDR3 sequence: CSARDLRGLVTDTQYF. CDR3 sequence (DNA): TGCAGTGCTAGAGATCTGAGGGGACTCGTCACAGATACGCAGTATTTT.

In regard to this clonotype: At one end the junction does not follow the germline gene, possibly because of a read error. This chain joins TRBV6-1 and TRBJ1-3; D call uncertain. CDR1 MNHNS and CDR2 SASEGT come from the germline V gene. The CDR3 sequence is 12 residues long. CDR3 nucleotide sequence: TGTGCCAGCAGCCCTTCTGGAAACACTATATATTTT. Translated, it gives CASSPSGNTIYF.